The clone carrying this T cell receptor (beta chain) has ten or more counts. The data were obtained in a study of shared clonotypes between healthy human individuals. Recent vaccinations or acute infections were absent in the healthy HIV-negative adult donors. In unsorted samples, genomic DNA was obtained using 94 million or so PBMCs. The ends lost 2 bases at V and 6 bases at J; junction bases unmatched: 6. Germline V gives CDR1 SNHLY, CDR2 FYNNEI. CDR3 length equals 15 residues. Bulk PBMC genomic DNA spanned ten immunoSEQ deep plates. Generated by immunoSEQ multiplex PCR, the TCRdb table keeps only in-frame clones and is missing some. The sample has approximately 470,000 clones; around 73% are singletons.

Specimen: PBMCs. The receptor was derived from a woman aged 40 to 49 in good health. Some clones in this sample may be carry-over from other donors' samples. The chain recombines TRBV2 with TRBJ1-1; 10 nucleotides line up with TRBD1. The CDR3 loop reads CASSEWDRGSPEAFF. In nucleotides, the CDR3 is TGTGCCAGCAGTGAATGGGACAGGGGCTCTCCTGAAGCTTTCTTT.